This section outlines one TCR beta chain sequence together with its context. As yet, its antigen is unknown. One end of the junction fails to match germline, which may point to a read error. This specimen belongs to a study of regulatory T cells in long-lasting Graves disease. General study findings and limits: Researchers reported studying only peripheral blood, not thyroid tissue.

The authors built TCR beta libraries using iRepertoire HTBI primers and Arm-PCR of CDR3 regions. Each CDR3 protein gets one entry after TCRdb re-called the multiplex PCR reads with MiXCR. The data show roughly 420,000 distinct CDR3 sequences, about 15% seen once. Time point defined: newly diagnosed GD, antithyroid drugs for less than 3 months. PBMC-derived RNA was used for the TCR library. The CDR3 sequence is 16 residues long. CDR1 and CDR2 (germline): SGHRS, YFSETQ. The sample also formed part of further work on T cells in Graves' hyperthyroidism and ophthalmopathy. That work contributes: TCR CDR3 underwent first-round RT-PCR with the HTBI primer set.

Sequenced here: peripheral blood mononuclear cells (PBMCs), sampled at new diagnosis, from a patient treated with antithyroid drugs. The rearrangement joins TRBV5-1 to TRBJ1-2; D is uncertain. The clonotype comes from a woman aged 18-29 years with Graves disease. The CDR3 sequence is CAGSPGVRNDNYGYTF. The CDR3 DNA reads as TGCGCCGGCAGCCCCGGCGTCAGGAATGATAACTATGGCTACACCTTC.